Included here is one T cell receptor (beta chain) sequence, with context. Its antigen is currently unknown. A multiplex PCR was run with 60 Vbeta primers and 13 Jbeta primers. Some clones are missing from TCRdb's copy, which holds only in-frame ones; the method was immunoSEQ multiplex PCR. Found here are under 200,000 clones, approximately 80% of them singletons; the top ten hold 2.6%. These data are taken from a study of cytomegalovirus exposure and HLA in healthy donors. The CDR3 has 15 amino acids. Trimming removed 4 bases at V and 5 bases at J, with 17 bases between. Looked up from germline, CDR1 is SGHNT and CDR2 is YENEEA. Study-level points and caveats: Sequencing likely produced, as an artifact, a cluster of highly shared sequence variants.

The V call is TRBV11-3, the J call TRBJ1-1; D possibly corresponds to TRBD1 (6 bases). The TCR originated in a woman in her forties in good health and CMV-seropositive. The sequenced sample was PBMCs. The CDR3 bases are TGTGCCAGCAGCTCAAGGACACCGCAGGGGACTGAAGCTTTCTTT. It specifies CASSSRTPQGTEAFF.